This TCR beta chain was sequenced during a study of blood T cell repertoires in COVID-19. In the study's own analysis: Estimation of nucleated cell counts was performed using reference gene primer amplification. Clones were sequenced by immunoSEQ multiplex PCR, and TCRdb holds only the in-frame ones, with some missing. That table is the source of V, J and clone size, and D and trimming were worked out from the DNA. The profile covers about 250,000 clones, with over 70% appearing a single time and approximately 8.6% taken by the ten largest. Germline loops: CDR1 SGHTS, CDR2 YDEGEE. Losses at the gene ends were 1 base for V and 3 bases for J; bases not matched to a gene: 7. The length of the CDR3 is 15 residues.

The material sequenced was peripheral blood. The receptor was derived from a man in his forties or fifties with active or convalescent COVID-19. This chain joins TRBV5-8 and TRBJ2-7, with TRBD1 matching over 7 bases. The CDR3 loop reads CASSLRTGVGYEQYF. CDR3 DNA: TGTGCCAGCAGCTTGCGAACAGGGGTGGGCTACGAGCAGTACTTC. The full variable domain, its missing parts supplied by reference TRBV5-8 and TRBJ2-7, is EAGVTQSPTHLIKTRGQQATLRCSPISGHTSVYWYQQALGLGLQFLLWYDEGEERNRGNFPPRFSGRQFPNYSSELNVNALELEDSALYLCASSLRTGVGYEQYFGPGTRLTVT.